These 27 T cell receptor beta chains came from one sample sequenced in a study of blood T cell repertoires in COVID-19. Sequencing was performed with immunoSEQ multiplex PCR; in TCRdb, only in-frame clones are kept and a portion is missing. This sample has about 200,000 clones, with roughly 90% found just once. Source material: peripheral blood. The receptors shown here come from a man aged 25 to 40 who had recovered from COVID-19.

The V and J genes are TRBV3-1 (or the pseudogene TRBV3-2) and TRBJ1-5; TRBD1 matches at 9 bases. With V trimmed by 0 bases and J by 4 bases, 4 bases remained unmatched. Germline CDR1 is LGHDT and CDR2 is YNNKEL (reference sequence). The CDR3 spans 16 residues. The CDR3 region is CASSQDYRGQNQPQHF. In nucleotides, the CDR3 is TGTGCCAGCAGCCAAGATTACAGGGGGCAAAATCAGCCCCAGCATTTT.

The V gene is TRBV12-3 or TRBV12-4, the J gene TRBJ1-2, with TRBD1 matching 7 bases. The CDR3 sequence is 12 residues long. The trim removed 6 bases at V and 2 bases at J, leaving 0 bases unmatched. CDR3 coding DNA: TGTGCCAGCAGACAGGGGAACTATGGCTACACCTTC. Translating gives CASRQGNYGYTF.

This chain connects TRBV2 to TRBJ1-4, with 7 bases lining up with TRBD1. CDR1 and CDR2 from the germline V gene are SNHLY and FYNNEI. The CDR3 runs to 17 residues. V gave up 2 bases and J gave up 3 bases; unmatched junction bases: 9. The CDR3: CASSELWQGVSNEKLFF. In nucleotides, the CDR3 is TGTGCCAGCAGTGAACTATGGCAGGGGGTGTCTAATGAAAAACTGTTTTTT.

A single count supports this clone. The genes are TRBV6-5 and TRBJ1-4, with D possibly matching TRBD1 (6 bases). Germline V gene sequence: CDR1 MNHEY, CDR2 SVGAGI. V was cut by 2 bases and J by 10 bases, with 14 bases left in between. The length of the CDR3 is 14 residues. In DNA, the CDR3 is TGTGCCAGCAGTTACAGTCAGGGAGGGGGAAAACTGTTTTTT. It encodes CASSYSQGGGKLFF.

The chain couples TRBV10-3 to TRBJ1-2; D unclear. Looked up from germline, CDR1 is ENHRY and CDR2 is SYGVKD. This CDR3 region has 13 residues. The V gene lost 8 bases and the J gene lost 5 bases, with 15 bases spanning the gap. The CDR3 is CAIGGTSKYGYTF. The CDR3 DNA follows: TGTGCCATCGGAGGCACCTCAAAATATGGCTACACCTTC.

The chain employs TRBV10-2 and TRBJ2-7; a weak D match, TRBD2 (5 bases). V shed 0 bases and J shed 2 bases, with 11 bases lying between them. In germline, CDR1 is WSHSY, CDR2 SAAADI. The CDR3 has 15 residues. The CDR3 loop reads CASSESSGIAYEQYF. The CDR3 DNA reads as TGCGCCAGCAGTGAGTCGAGCGGTATTGCCTACGAGCAGTACTTC.

V usage is TRBV6-5 and J usage is TRBJ1-2; possibly TRBD1 for D (5 bases). The V gene lost 8 bases and the J gene lost 2 bases, with 12 bases spanning the gap. Germline CDR1 reads MNHEY; CDR2 reads SVGAGI. The CDR3 is 13 amino acids. DNA of the CDR3: TGTGCCAGCGCCAAAGGGGCGAACTATGGCTACACCTTC. It translates to CASAKGANYGYTF.

For the CDR3, the DNA is TGTGCCAGCAGCGTTTGGGACACCCAAGGCCTTTATGGCTACACCTTC. Translated, it gives CASSVWDTQGLYGYTF. V usage is TRBV5-4 and J usage is TRBJ1-2; possible D gene TRBD1, 6 bases. This CDR3 comprises 16 residues. The germline CDR1 and CDR2 sequences are SGHNT and YYREEE (reference sequence). The V and J ends lost 4 bases and 5 bases respectively, with 21 bases between them. Full variable domain (rest looked up from reference TRBV5-4 and TRBJ1-2): ETGVTQSPTHLIKTRGQQVTLRCSSQSGHNTVSWYQQALGQGPQFIFQYYREEENGRGNFPPRFSGLQFPNYSSELNVNALELDDSALYLCASSVWDTQGLYGYTFGSGTRLTVV.

This clone was counted between two and nine times. The chain carries TRBV6-6 and TRBJ2-7; 9 nucleotides align to TRBD1. Germline trimming cut 6 bases from V and 1 base from J; bases unmatched to any gene: 7. From germline, CDR1 is MNHNY and CDR2 SVGAGI (reference sequence). CDR3 length: 15 amino acids. CDR3 region: CASRGRDRASYEQYF. DNA for the CDR3: TGTGCCAGCAGGGGCCGGGACAGGGCTTCCTACGAGCAGTACTTC.

The V call is TRBV29-1, the J call TRBJ1-1; D unclear. The V and J ends lost 4 bases and 0 bases respectively, with 6 bases between them. Germline assignment: CDR1 SQVTM and CDR2 ANQGSEA. The CDR3 has 12 residues. The CDR3 spells CSVARLNTEAFF. CDR3 DNA: TGCAGCGTTGCTAGGTTGAACACTGAAGCTTTCTTT. The variable domain in full, completed from reference TRBV29-1 and TRBJ1-1, reads SAVISQKPSRDICQRGTSLTIQCQVDSQVTMMFWYRQQPGQSLTLIATANQGSEATYESGFVIDKFPISRPNLTFSTLTVSNMSPEDSSIYLCSVARLNTEAFFGQGTRLTVV.

The chain joins TRBV7-9 to TRBJ2-5, with TRBD2 matching 11 bases. V trimming: 5 bases; J trimming: 5 bases; junction bases outside the gene matches: 13. This CDR3 contains 17 residues. Germline loops: CDR1 SEHNR, CDR2 FQNEAQ (reference sequence). The CDR3, as DNA: TGTGCCAGCAGCCCCCTGAGGACTAGCGGGTCCCAGGAGACCCAGTACTTC. Protein product: CASSPLRTSGSQETQYF.

The rearrangement joins TRBV20-1 to TRBJ2-5; 11 bases are shared with TRBD2. From germline, CDR1 is DFQATT and CDR2 SNEGSKA (reference sequence). The CDR3 sequence is 16 residues long. V dropped 3 bases and J dropped 2; count of bases not matched to a gene: 8. Here the CDR3 reads CSASNPSGGLQETQYF. CDR3 nucleotide sequence: TGCAGTGCTAGTAACCCTAGCGGGGGGTTACAAGAGACCCAGTACTTC.

The chain has TRBV19 and TRBJ2-3; 9 nucleotides agree with TRBD1. Germline CDR1 is LNHDA and CDR2 is SQIVND (reference sequence). This CDR3 spans 16 amino acids. V shed 4 bases, J shed 2 bases, and the junction held 7 bases outside the gene matches. CDR3 region: CASSSEGTGFTDTQYF. CDR3 DNA sequence: TGTGCCAGTAGTAGTGAGGGGACAGGGTTCACAGATACGCAGTATTTT.

V and J are TRBV4-2 and TRBJ1-2; the D is unclear. This CDR3 region has 16 residues. Between the trimmed V and J ends, which lost 3 bases and 3 bases, there was a span of 17 bases. In germline, CDR1 is LGHNA, CDR2 YNFKEQ. The CDR3 loop reads CASSQSPSPRDYGYTF. Here the CDR3 DNA reads TGTGCCAGCAGCCAGTCCCCCTCCCCTCGGGACTATGGCTACACCTTC.

The chain links TRBV4-2 to TRBJ1-3, with D uncertain. V shed 0 bases and J shed 1 base, with 22 bases lying between them. This CDR3 is built from 20 residues. Germline lookup yields CDR1 LGHNA and CDR2 YNFKEQ. The CDR3 DNA sequence: TGTGCCAGCAGCCAAGATTTTCGCTCGGTCGTCTACCCTTCTGGAAACACCATATATTTT. It specifies CASSQDFRSVVYPSGNTIYF.

This rearrangement joins TRBV5-1 to TRBJ2-2; TRBD1 agrees at 9 bases. The CDR3 is made up of 16 amino acids. In germline, CDR1 is SGHRS, CDR2 YFSETQ. Trimming took 0 bases from V and 7 from J; bases not matched to a gene: 7. The DNA of the CDR3 is TGCGCCAGCAGCTTGGCCGAACAGGGGGCGGTCGGGGAGCTGTTTTTT. Its protein product is CASSLAEQGAVGELFF. The full variable domain, rest sourced from reference TRBV5-1 and TRBJ2-2, is KAGVTQTPRYLIKTRGQQVTLSCSPISGHRSVSWYQQTPGQGLQFLFEYFSETQRNKGNFPGRFSGRQFSNSRSEMNVSTLELGDSALYLCASSLAEQGAVGELFFGEGSRLTVL.

This chain connects TRBV11-3 to TRBJ1-2; possible D gene TRBD1, 6 bases. The germline gives CDR1 SGHNT, CDR2 YENEEA. Trimming removed 1 base from V and 7 bases from J, with 10 bases in between. This CDR3 has 13 amino acids. DNA of the CDR3: TGTGCCAGCAGCTTAGCGGGGGGCACTGGCTACACCTTC. This gives the protein CASSLAGGTGYTF.

The rearrangement links TRBV7-9 to TRBJ1-5, with TRBD1 matching over 9 bases. The CDR3 has 14 amino acids. Germline V lookup: CDR1 SEHNR, CDR2 FQNEAQ (reference sequence). Trimming cost V 3 bases and J 6 bases; bases outside gene matches: 3. CDR3 loop: CASSFGQGIQPQHF. Here the CDR3 DNA reads TGTGCCAGCAGCTTTGGACAGGGGATTCAGCCCCAGCATTTT.

This chain connects TRBV7-9 to TRBJ2-3; TRBD1 matches 7 bases. The germline gives CDR1 SEHNR, CDR2 FQNEAQ (reference sequence). V was clipped by 1 base and J by 11 bases; unmatched bases: 3. The CDR3 consists of 12 residues. CDR3 in amino acids: CASSLGGDRQYF. As DNA, the CDR3 is TGTGCCAGCAGCTTAGGAGGGGACAGGCAGTATTTT.

This clone showed up just a few times. The gene calls are TRBV7-2 and TRBJ2-7; TRBD2 agrees at 15 bases. The CDR3 loop spans 17 amino acids. J was trimmed by 1 base and V by 5 bases; bases with no gene match: 6. The germline gives CDR1 SGHTA, CDR2 FQGNSA. The CDR3 nucleotides read TGTGCCAGCAGCACAAGGACTAGCGGGGGGGTATCCTACGAGCAGTACTTC. This codes for CASSTRTSGGVSYEQYF.

The table lists this clone with a count of one. The gene calls are TRBV5-6 and TRBJ2-2; maybe TRBD2 (5 bases). The length of the CDR3 is 12 residues. V was shortened by 0 bases and J by 8 bases, with 5 bases between the two germline ends. Germline V gives CDR1 SGHDT, CDR2 YYEEEE. Written as DNA, the CDR3 is TGTGCCAGCAGCTTGGGCGGGGGGGAGCTGTTTTTT. It encodes CASSLGGGELFF. Drawing the rest from reference TRBV5-6 and TRBJ2-2, the complete variable domain is DAGVTQSPTHLIKTRGQQVTLRCSPKSGHDTVSWYQQALGQGPQFIFQYYEEEERQRGNFPDRFSGHQFPNYSSELNVNALLLGDSALYLCASSLGGGELFFGEGSRLTVL.

This chain links TRBV6-6 with TRBJ2-7; 8 nucleotides agree with TRBD1. J lost 3 bases, V lost 0 bases, and 4 bases had no gene match. Germline assignment: CDR1 MNHNY and CDR2 SVGAGI (reference sequence). The CDR3 covers 15 residues. CDR3 region: CASSYSDRVGYEQYF. The CDR3 DNA reads as TGTGCCAGCAGTTACTCGGACAGGGTGGGCTACGAGCAGTACTTC.

V is TRBV18 and J is TRBJ1-1, with 9 bases lining up with TRBD1. V gave up 3 bases and J gave up 4 bases; unmatched junction bases: 3. The CDR3 spans 14 residues. Germline CDR1 reads KGHSH; CDR2 reads LQKENI. CDR3 nucleotides: TGTGCCAGCTCACCCGGGGACAGGGCCACTGAAGCTTTCTTT. It translates to CASSPGDRATEAFF. Supplemented by reference TRBV18 and TRBJ1-1, the full variable domain reads NAGVMQNPRHLVRRRGQEARLRCSPMKGHSHVYWYRQLPEEGLKFMVYLQKENIIDESGMPKERFSAEFPKEGPSILRIQQVVRGDSAAYFCASSPGDRATEAFFGQGTRLTVV.

Points on this clone: This same CDR3 is encoded by further DNA sequences in the sample. The rearrangement joins TRBV6-5 to TRBJ1-2, with TRBD1 as a possible D gene (6 bases). CDR3 size: 13 residues. V lost 4 bases and J lost 2, with 8 bases in between. Germline assignment: CDR1 MNHEY and CDR2 SVGAGI. In DNA form, the CDR3 reads TGTGCCAGCAGTTTAACAGGGAACTATGGCTACACCTTC. Translation gives CASSLTGNYGYTF.

In its sample, this clone was seen once. The genes are TRBV19 and TRBJ1-4, with TRBD1 as a possible D gene (5 bases). The CDR3 has 15 residues. CDR1 is LNHDA, CDR2 SQIVND, per germline (reference sequence). Between the trimmed V and J ends, which lost 7 bases and 7 bases, there was a span of 19 bases. CDR3 residues: CASTLYGGRGEKLFF. CDR3 coding DNA: TGTGCCAGTACTCTATACGGGGGGAGAGGTGAAAAACTGTTTTTT.

The rearrangement joins TRBV30 to TRBJ1-1; 7 positions match TRBD1. The V segment lost 2 bases and the J segment 7 bases; nucleotides outside the gene matches: 4. This CDR3 region has 12 residues. CDR1 is GTSNPN, CDR2 SVGIG, per germline (reference sequence). CDR3 loop: CAWSPGQIEAFF. Here the CDR3 DNA reads TGTGCCTGGAGTCCGGGACAGATTGAAGCTTTCTTT.

The CDR3, as DNA: TGTGCCAGCCGGAGGGAACTCGGACAGGGGGCCCCTGAAGCTTTCTTT. This sequence encodes CASRRELGQGAPEAFF. V and J are TRBV4-2 and TRBJ1-1, with 11 positions matching TRBD1. J lost 6 bases, V lost 8 bases, and 14 bases had no gene match. This CDR3 has 16 residues. Germline lookup yields CDR1 LGHNA and CDR2 YNFKEQ.